Below, 27 T cell receptor beta chains from the same sample are listed, as sequenced in a study of cytomegalovirus exposure and HLA in healthy donors. The study ran its PCR with 60 Vbeta and 13 Jbeta primers. Produced via immunoSEQ multiplex PCR; TCRdb's table is partial and in-frame only. This sample has 60,000 to 80,000 clones, with 65% to 85% found just once. What was sequenced was PBMCs. The receptors come from a woman aged 25 to 39 in good health and CMV-seronegative.

This chain connects TRBV2 to TRBJ2-7, with 8 positions matching TRBD1. The CDR3 covers 15 residues. With V trimmed by 5 bases and J by 1 base, 7 bases remained unmatched. Germline loops: CDR1 SNHLY, CDR2 FYNNEI. In DNA, the CDR3 is TGTGCCAGCAGTTCCGGGACAGGTCTGTCCTACGAGCAGTACTTC. It encodes CASSSGTGLSYEQYF.

CDR3 coding DNA: TGTGCCAGCAGTTTGTGGGGCCAGGGCTACACCTTC. This translates into CASSLWGQGYTF. The rearrangement joins TRBV27 to TRBJ1-2; a weak D match, TRBD1 (5 bases). V shed 3 bases and J shed 8 bases, with 10 bases lying between them. Looked up from germline, CDR1 is MNHEY and CDR2 is SMNVEV (reference sequence). CDR3 length: 12 amino acids.

The chain joins TRBV5-6 to TRBJ2-5, with a possible D match to TRBD1 (6 bases). CDR1 and CDR2 (germline): SGHDT, YYEEEE. This CDR3 is 15 amino acids long. V shed 4 bases and J shed 0 bases, with 13 bases lying between them. CDR3 coding DNA: TGTGCCAGCAGCGAACCCCAGGGGTACCAAGAGACCCAGTACTTC. Residues: CASSEPQGYQETQYF.

As concerns this clone: A read error may account for a junction end that differs from germline. The V and J genes are TRBV7-9 and TRBJ2-2, with D perhaps TRBD1 (5 bases). This CDR3 is built from 16 residues. CDR1 and CDR2 from the germline V gene are SEHNR and FQNEAQ (reference sequence). CDR3 nucleotides: TGTTCCAGCAGCTCACGGCGAGGACAAAACACCGGGGAGCTGTTTTTT. It codes for CSSSSRRGQNTGELFF. The variable domain in full, completed from reference TRBV7-9 and TRBJ2-2, reads DTGVSQNPRHKITKRGQNVTFRCDPISEHNRLYWYRQTLGQGPEFLTYFQNEAQLEKSRLLSDRFSAERPKGSFSTLEIQRTEQGDSAMYLCSSSSRRGQNTGELFFGEGSRLTVL.

This clone was detected only once. V is TRBV29-1 and J is TRBJ1-1; the D gene is possibly TRBD1 (5 bases). Trimming took 4 bases from V and 0 from J, leaving 6 bases between them. CDR1 and CDR2 (germline): SQVTM, ANQGSEA. The CDR3 has 12 amino acids. The CDR3 sequence: CSVGQLNTEAFF. DNA for the CDR3: TGCAGCGTTGGACAGTTGAACACTGAAGCTTTCTTT.

The DNA for the CDR3 is TGTGCCAGCAGTAGCGCCTACGAGCAGTACTTC. Its protein product is CASSSAYEQYF. The gene calls are TRBV2 and TRBJ2-7; D remains ambiguous. The CDR3 is made up of 11 amino acids. The V end lost 5 bases, the J end lost 2 bases, and 4 bases lay between the germline ends. Looked up from germline, CDR1 is SNHLY and CDR2 is FYNNEI.

This rearrangement joins TRBV5-4 to TRBJ2-7; D possibly corresponds to TRBD1 (6 bases). Trimming shortened V by 10 bases and J by 3 bases, and 14 bases separated the two germline ends. Germline-derived CDR1 and CDR2 are SGHNT and YYREEE (reference sequence). The CDR3 totals 12 residues. CDR3 nucleotide sequence: TGTGCCGATCCGGGACACGTCTACGAGCAGTACTTC. Residues: CADPGHVYEQYF.

This clone was found once. This chain uses TRBV6-5 with TRBJ1-4; 8 bases align to TRBD1. The trim removed 10 bases at V and 2 bases at J, leaving 9 bases unmatched. The V gene's germline CDR1 is MNHEY and CDR2 SVGAGI. The CDR3 has 15 amino acids. The CDR3 DNA sequence: TGTGCCACCTCAGGGGGCATAATCACTAATGAAAAACTGTTTTTT. Its protein product is CATSGGIITNEKLFF.

The rearrangement joins TRBV2 to TRBJ1-6; perhaps TRBD1 as D (6 bases). There are 15 residues in the CDR3. Between the trimmed V and J ends, which lost 7 bases and 8 bases, there was a span of 18 bases. The germline V gene has CDR1 SNHLY and CDR2 FYNNEI. CDR3 residues: CASNAKTGAYSPLHF. The CDR3 DNA sequence: TGTGCCAGCAACGCTAAGACAGGTGCATATTCACCCCTCCACTTT.

In nucleotides, the CDR3 is TGTGCCAGCAGCTTAGAACAGGGGGACCCCTATGGGGGCTATGAGCAGTTCTTC. Translated: CASSLEQGDPYGGYEQFF. V and J are TRBV7-6 and TRBJ2-1; TRBD1 matches 8 bases. The CDR3 is 18 amino acids. Germline CDR1 is SGHVS and CDR2 is FNYEAQ. J lost 8 bases, V lost 1 base, and 16 bases had no gene match.

The chain couples TRBV27 to TRBJ2-7; 8 bases match TRBD1. This CDR3 comprises 19 residues. Germline loops: CDR1 MNHEY, CDR2 SMNVEV (reference sequence). V gave up 5 bases and J gave up 0 bases; unmatched junction bases: 18. The CDR3 coding sequence is TGTGCCAGCAGTCCACGATACCCAAGCCCGGGACAGGTCTCCTACGAGCAGTACTTC. It specifies CASSPRYPSPGQVSYEQYF.

The chain employs TRBV6-5 and TRBJ1-3; 9 nucleotides match TRBD1. V shed 6 bases and J 2 bases; nucleotides not matched to a gene: 2. There are 14 residues in the CDR3. The germline gives CDR1 MNHEY, CDR2 SVGAGI. This CDR3 is CASSRDRAGNTIYF. Here the CDR3 DNA reads TGTGCCAGCAGCAGGGACAGGGCTGGAAACACCATATATTTT.

The J gene is TRBJ1-3, the V gene TRBV7-8, with TRBD1 matching 7 bases. Unmatched junction bases numbered 3, after V lost 1 base and J lost 0 bases. The CDR3 is made up of 16 amino acids. Per germline, CDR1 SGHVS and CDR2 FQNEAQ. The CDR3 loop reads CASSLDQGVSGNTIYF. As DNA, the CDR3 is TGTGCCAGCAGCTTAGATCAGGGGGTCTCTGGAAACACCATATATTTT.

The chain couples TRBV7-2 to TRBJ1-1; possibly TRBD1 for D (5 bases). The CDR3 runs 14 residues. Germline loops: CDR1 SGHTA, CDR2 FQGNSA. Trimming stripped 5 bases from V and 7 bases from J, with 17 bases between. CDR3 DNA: TGTGCCAGCAGCCCCCGACAGAGTAAGGTTGAAGCTTTCTTT. It encodes CASSPRQSKVEAFF.

V gene TRBV6-1 combines with J gene TRBJ2-2; D is uncertain. The CDR3 is 13 amino acids. CDR1 and CDR2 from the germline V gene are MNHNS and SASEGT. With 7 bases removed from V and 3 bases from J, the gap between germline ends came to 9 bases. Written as DNA, the CDR3 is TGTGCCAGCACGAAAACAGACACCGGGGAGCTGTTTTTT. Translation gives CASTKTDTGELFF.

The J gene is TRBJ1-6, the V gene TRBV6-5; D gene unclear. This CDR3 spans 15 amino acids. Germline loops: CDR1 MNHEY, CDR2 SVGAGI. Deletions cut 0 bases from V and 4 bases from J, with 7 bases between. CDR3 sequence: CASSYSASYNSPLHF. The CDR3 DNA follows: TGTGCCAGCAGTTACTCGGCCAGTTATAATTCACCCCTCCACTTT.

The V gene is TRBV4-1, the J gene TRBJ2-1; 8 positions agree with TRBD2. There are 16 residues in the CDR3. With V trimmed by 4 bases and J by 2 bases, 7 bases remained unmatched. Germline V gives CDR1 MGHRA, CDR2 YSYEKL. CDR3 residues: CASSRTAGVTYNEQFF. CDR3 DNA: TGCGCCAGCAGCCGAACAGCGGGGGTCACCTACAATGAGCAGTTCTTC.

V usage is TRBV27 and J usage is TRBJ1-3, with 9 positions matching TRBD1. CDR1 and CDR2 from the germline V gene are MNHEY and SMNVEV (reference sequence). The CDR3 consists of 14 residues. J gave up 2 bases and V 9 bases, and 5 bases lay outside the gene matches. The CDR3 DNA reads TGTGCCAGGGAGGACAGGGGTACTGGAAACACCATATATTTT. Its protein is CAREDRGTGNTIYF.

This clone appeared a single time. The rearrangement joins TRBV19 to TRBJ1-5, with unresolved D. Per the germline V gene, CDR1 is LNHDA and CDR2 is SQIVND (reference sequence). The CDR3 is made up of 13 amino acids. Trimming cost V 1 base and J 6 bases, with 7 bases left between them. CDR3 sequence reads: CASSIALSQPQHF. As DNA, the CDR3 is TGTGCCAGTAGTATAGCTCTGAGTCAGCCCCAGCATTTT.

The genes are TRBV30 and TRBJ2-3; tentatively, D is TRBD1 (6 bases). Germline CDR1 is GTSNPN and CDR2 is SVGIG (reference sequence). With 2 bases removed from V and 0 bases from J, the gap between germline ends came to 9 bases. The CDR3 runs to 14 residues. Written as DNA, the CDR3 is TGTGCCTGGAGTATGACAGGCAGCACAGATACGCAGTATTTT. This gives the protein CAWSMTGSTDTQYF.

V and J are TRBV18 and TRBJ2-1; 12 bases match TRBD2. V lost 4 bases and J lost 7; bases outside the gene matches: 11. The CDR3 is made up of 17 amino acids. Germline V gene sequence: CDR1 KGHSH, CDR2 LQKENI. Here the CDR3 reads CASSQLTLLAGGNEQFF. The CDR3 DNA follows: TGTGCCAGCTCACAATTAACCTTACTAGCGGGAGGTAATGAGCAGTTCTTC.

This chain connects TRBV10-3 to TRBJ2-3; no reliable D call. The CDR3 has 15 residues. With 6 bases removed from V and 2 bases from J, the gap between germline ends came to 15 bases. The V gene's germline CDR1 is ENHRY and CDR2 SYGVKD. The CDR3 bases are TGTGCCATCAGCCGCGAGCAGGCTTCCACAGATACGCAGTATTTT. Its protein is CAISREQASTDTQYF.

There are a few counts of this clone. The chain uses TRBV9 and TRBJ1-5, with D maybe TRBD1 (5 bases). This CDR3 region has 15 residues. Germline V gene sequence: CDR1 SGDLS, CDR2 YYNGEE. The V end was cut by 7 bases, the J end by 1 base, with 15 bases between. The DNA for the CDR3 is TGTGCCAGCGGGGCCCGGCGAGACAGCAATCAGCCCCAGCATTTT. Its translation is CASGARRDSNQPQHF.

The rearrangement links TRBV4-3 to TRBJ1-1; no firm D call. The CDR3 is 14 residues long. V dropped 0 bases and J dropped 10 bases, with 15 bases sitting between them. The germline CDR1 and CDR2 sequences are LGHNA and YSLEER. The CDR3 protein is CASSQDIPGSGAFF. The CDR3, as DNA: TGCGCCAGCAGCCAAGATATCCCGGGTTCGGGAGCTTTCTTT.

This clone was observed a few times. The gene calls are TRBV7-9 and TRBJ2-1, with TRBD2 identical over 10 bases. This CDR3 contains 18 residues. CDR1 is SEHNR, CDR2 FQNEAQ, per germline (reference sequence). J was trimmed by 1 base and V by 2 bases; bases with no gene match: 8. CDR3 nucleotide sequence: TGTGCCAGCAGCTTACCCCCTAGACTAGCGGGTTCCTACAATGAGCAGTTCTTC. Translation gives CASSLPPRLAGSYNEQFF.

The sample holds a few counts of this clone. This chain connects TRBV5-4 to TRBJ2-7, with 7 positions matching TRBD1. Unmatched junction bases numbered 5, after V lost 0 bases and J lost 2 bases. Per the germline V gene, CDR1 is SGHNT and CDR2 is YYREEE (reference sequence). This CDR3 contains 15 residues. The CDR3 nucleotides read TGTGCCAGCAGCTTGGAGGTAGGGGGCACCTACGAGCAGTACGTC. This translates into CASSLEVGGTYEQYV.

In the case of this clone: This CDR3 is also generated by other DNA sequences in the sample. The chain has TRBV9 and TRBJ2-1; a possible D gene is TRBD2 (6 bases). With 0 bases removed from V and 3 bases from J, the gap between germline ends came to 7 bases. Looked up from germline, CDR1 is SGDLS and CDR2 is YYNGEE. The CDR3 consists of 14 residues. In nucleotides, the CDR3 is TGTGCCAGCAGCGTAGGGAGGGGCTACAATGAGCAGTTCTTC. Translation gives CASSVGRGYNEQFF.